These 21 T cell receptor beta chains originate from one sample sequenced in a study of blood T cell repertoires in COVID-19. The data were produced by immunoSEQ multiplex PCR, yet TCRdb's version contains in-frame clones alone and is incomplete. The sample holds about 170,000 clones; about 80% are singletons and the top ten take around 12%. Sequenced material: PBMCs or T cells enriched from blood (not recorded which). Receptor source: a man aged 45-65 years who had recovered from COVID-19.

Concerning this clone itself: One end of the junction does not line up with germline, which may come from a read error. V and J are TRBV28 and TRBJ1-6; tentative D call: TRBD1 (6 bases). Germline V gene data show CDR1 as MDHEN and CDR2 as SYDVKM. The CDR3 runs to 13 residues. CDR3 amino acids: CRGVDRDNSPLHF. CDR3 coding DNA: TGCCGCGGCGTGGACAGAGATAATTCACCCCTCCACTTT.

In the case of this clone: At the DNA level, this CDR3 is encoded by other sequences in the same sample as well. V gene TRBV5-1 combines with J gene TRBJ2-3; 11 nucleotides align to TRBD2. Germline CDR1 reads SGHRS; CDR2 reads YFSETQ. This CDR3 has 15 residues. V was pared by 4 bases and J by 0 bases, with 1 base of the junction left unmatched. The CDR3 DNA reads TGCGCCAGCAGCCTAGCGGGGGGTAGCACAGATACGCAGTATTTT. This gives the protein CASSLAGGSTDTQYF.

The chain links TRBV29-1 to TRBJ2-3, with unresolved D. The CDR3 loop spans 14 amino acids. V lost 2 bases to trimming and J lost 0 bases, with 9 bases between them. Germline loops: CDR1 SQVTM, CDR2 ANQGSEA. In nucleotides, the CDR3 is TGCAGCGTTGAATTCCCCTCTAGCACAGATACGCAGTATTTT. Translating it yields CSVEFPSSTDTQYF.

The chain links TRBV29-1 to TRBJ1-4; perhaps TRBD1 as D (5 bases). This CDR3 contains 16 residues. Trimming removed 4 bases at V and 0 bases at J, with 15 bases between. In germline, CDR1 is SQVTM, CDR2 ANQGSEA. The CDR3 loop is CSVAPFGGATNEKLFF. CDR3 nucleotides: TGCAGCGTTGCCCCGTTTGGAGGGGCAACTAATGAAAAACTGTTTTTT. The whole variable domain, remainder taken from reference TRBV29-1 and TRBJ1-4, is SAVISQKPSRDICQRGTSLTIQCQVDSQVTMMFWYRQQPGQSLTLIATANQGSEATYESGFVIDKFPISRPNLTFSTLTVSNMSPEDSSIYLCSVAPFGGATNEKLFFGSGTQLSVL.

The V and J genes are TRBV5-4 and TRBJ1-1; maybe TRBD1 (5 bases). V was pared by 4 bases and J by 0 bases, with 16 bases between. Germline CDR1 is SGHNT and CDR2 is YYREEE (reference sequence). The CDR3 consists of 16 residues. The CDR3 bases are TGTGCCAGCAGCGCGGCCCGCAGGGAAGTGAACACTGAAGCTTTCTTT. It encodes CASSAARREVNTEAFF.

This chain uses TRBV4-3 with TRBJ1-3; unclear D gene. The CDR3 length is 17 residues. From germline, CDR1 is LGHNA and CDR2 YSLEER. Trimming left V 0 bases short and J 3 bases short, with 15 bases between. The CDR3 region is CASSQDFLTVGGNTIYF. In nucleotides, the CDR3 is TGCGCCAGCAGCCAAGATTTTCTTACAGTTGGTGGAAACACCATATATTTT.

This chain joins TRBV28 and TRBJ1-4; maybe TRBD1 (5 bases). This CDR3 is built from 13 residues. Germline CDR1 reads MDHEN; CDR2 reads SYDVKM. V gave up 7 bases and J gave up 8 bases, with 14 bases separating them. DNA for the CDR3: TGTGCCAGCATGGAGGGGAGGCTCGAAAAACTGTTTTTT. It encodes CASMEGRLEKLFF.

The genes are TRBV6-1 and TRBJ1-5, with a tentative D call TRBD1 (5 bases). V shed 3 bases and J shed 2 bases, with 11 bases lying between them. Germline CDR1 reads MNHNS; CDR2 reads SASEGT. The length of the CDR3 is 15 residues. CDR3: CASSDRGGGNQPQHF. The CDR3 coding sequence is TGTGCCAGCAGTGATAGGGGCGGGGGCAATCAGCCCCAGCATTTT.

V and J are TRBV4-3 and TRBJ2-5; TRBD2 is a possible D gene (5 bases). CDR1 and CDR2 from the germline V gene are LGHNA and YSLEER. V gave up 0 bases and J gave up 5 bases, with 13 bases separating them. This CDR3 comprises 15 residues. The CDR3 spells CASSQDNKRSETQYF. The CDR3 nucleotides read TGCGCCAGCAGCCAAGATAATAAGCGGTCGGAGACCCAGTACTTC.

V gene TRBV10-3 combines with J gene TRBJ1-1; D possibly corresponds to TRBD1 (5 bases). Trimming took off 6 bases at V and 4 bases at J, with 15 bases between the two ends. The CDR3 loop spans 14 amino acids. Germline lookup yields CDR1 ENHRY and CDR2 SYGVKD. The CDR3 loop reads CAISPGTFSTEAFF. The CDR3 DNA reads as TGTGCCATCAGCCCCGGGACTTTTAGCACTGAAGCTTTCTTT.

The chain has TRBV4-1 and TRBJ1-1, with D unresolved. Germline V CDR1 and CDR2: MGHRA, YSYEKL. Trimming removed 3 bases at V and 6 bases at J, with 5 bases between. CDR3 length: 11 amino acids. The CDR3 nucleotides read TGCGCCAGCAGCCACCGTTCTGAAGCTTTCTTT. Amino acids: CASSHRSEAFF.

V usage is TRBV6-1 and J usage is TRBJ1-3; D is perhaps TRBD1 (6 bases). The CDR3 runs to 17 residues. Germline CDR1 and CDR2: MNHNS and SASEGT. V lost 3 bases and J 0 bases, leaving 15 bases between the germline ends. The CDR3 DNA reads TGTGCCAGCAGTGACCCTCACCAAGGGGGCTCTGGAAACACCATATATTTT. Translation: CASSDPHQGGSGNTIYF.

This chain links TRBV15 with TRBJ2-7, with a tentative D call TRBD2 (5 bases). V was trimmed by 5 bases and J by 2 bases, leaving 16 bases between them. CDR1 and CDR2 from the germline V gene are LNHNV and YYDKDF (reference sequence). The CDR3 consists of 15 residues. The DNA for the CDR3 is TGTGCCACCAGCGCCCTGGGAGCGGAGCCCTACGAGCAGTACTTC. Protein sequence: CATSALGAEPYEQYF. The full variable domain, completed using reference TRBV15 and TRBJ2-7, is DAMVIQNPRYQVTQFGKPVTLSCSQTLNHNVMYWYQQKSSQAPKLLFHYYDKDFNNEADTPDNFQSRRPNTSFCFLDIRSPGLGDTAMYLCATSALGAEPYEQYFGPGTRLTVT.

The V call is TRBV27, the J call TRBJ1-1; no reliable D call. The CDR3 totals 13 residues. The germline V and J ends were trimmed by 1 base and 4 bases, with 7 bases remaining between them. Germline assignment: CDR1 MNHEY and CDR2 SMNVEV (reference sequence). The CDR3 here is CASSLWRATEAFF. DNA of the CDR3: TGTGCCAGCAGTTTATGGAGGGCCACTGAAGCTTTCTTT.

The chain uses TRBV5-5 and TRBJ1-5; no definite D call. Trimming took 0 bases from V and 6 from J, leaving 7 bases between them. Germline V gene lookup returns CDR1 SGHKS and CDR2 YYEKEE (reference sequence). This CDR3 comprises 13 residues. As DNA, the CDR3 is TGTGCCAGCAGCTTGGGTGTAGTTCAGCCCCAGCATTTT. It encodes CASSLGVVQPQHF.

The chain is built from TRBV3-1 (or the pseudogene TRBV3-2) and TRBJ2-1; the D is unclear. The CDR3 has 12 residues. The germline V gene encodes CDR1 LGHDT and CDR2 YNNKEL (reference sequence). Trimming left V 4 bases short and J 9 bases short, with 10 bases between. This CDR3 reads CASSPPAGEQFF. The CDR3 bases are TGTGCCAGCAGCCCTCCAGCAGGTGAGCAGTTCTTC.

The chain combines TRBV19 with TRBJ1-2, with D uncertain. CDR3 length equals 18 residues. With 6 bases removed from V and 0 bases from J, the gap between germline ends came to 23 bases. The germline gives CDR1 LNHDA, CDR2 SQIVND (reference sequence). In DNA, the CDR3 is TGTGCCAGTAGACAAACACTAACTTTTAAGGCAGCTAACTATGGCTACACCTTC. Its translation is CASRQTLTFKAANYGYTF.

This clone was found a few times. This chain links TRBV2 with TRBJ1-5; D uncertain. The CDR3 has 16 residues. Per the germline V gene, CDR1 is SNHLY and CDR2 is FYNNEI. The ends were cut back, 6 bases at V and 1 base at J, with 16 bases in the middle. The CDR3 DNA is TGTGCCAGCAGCGTTGAGGGCAGACGAAGCAATCAGCCCCAGCATTTT. Protein: CASSVEGRRSNQPQHF.

This chain joins TRBV24-1 and TRBJ1-5; 7 nucleotides match TRBD1. V lost 4 bases to trimming and J lost 4 bases; unmatched junction nucleotides: 6. CDR3 length: 15 amino acids. The germline V gene has CDR1 KGHDR and CDR2 SFDVKD. The CDR3 protein is CATSETGDLNQPQHF. The CDR3 DNA reads as TGTGCCACCAGTGAAACAGGGGATCTTAATCAGCCCCAGCATTTT.

The V gene is TRBV5-4, the J gene TRBJ1-1, with D perhaps TRBD1 (5 bases). The V end was cut by 5 bases, the J end by 0 bases, with 8 bases between. The CDR3 spans 13 residues. CDR1 and CDR2 (germline): SGHNT, YYREEE (reference sequence). The CDR3 sequence: CASSRQMNTEAFF. In nucleotides, the CDR3 is TGTGCCAGCAGTCGACAGATGAACACTGAAGCTTTCTTT.

This rearrangement joins TRBV9 to TRBJ2-1; 10 bases are shared with TRBD1. CDR3 length equals 15 residues. Germline V lookup: CDR1 SGDLS, CDR2 YYNGEE. Unmatched junction bases numbered 5, after V lost 0 bases and J lost 8 bases. The CDR3 here is CASSVGDRGQDEQFF. For the CDR3, the DNA is TGTGCCAGCAGCGTAGGGGACAGGGGCCAGGATGAGCAGTTCTTC.